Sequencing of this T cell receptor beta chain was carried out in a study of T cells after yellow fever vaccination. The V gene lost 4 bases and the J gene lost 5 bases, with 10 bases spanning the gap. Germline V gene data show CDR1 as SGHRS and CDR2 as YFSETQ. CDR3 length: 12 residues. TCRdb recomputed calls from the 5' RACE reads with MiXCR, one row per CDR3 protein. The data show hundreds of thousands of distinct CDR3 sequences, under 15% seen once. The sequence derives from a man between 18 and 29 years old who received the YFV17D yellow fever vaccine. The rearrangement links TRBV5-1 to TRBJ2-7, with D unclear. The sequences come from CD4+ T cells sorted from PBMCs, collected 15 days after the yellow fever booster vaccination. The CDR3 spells CASSVGQDEQYF. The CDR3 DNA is TGCGCCAGCAGCGTTGGGCAGGACGAGCAGTACTTC. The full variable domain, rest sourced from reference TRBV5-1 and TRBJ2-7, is KAGVTQTPRYLIKTRGQQVTLSCSPISGHRSVSWYQQTPGQGLQFLFEYFSETQRNKGNFPGRFSGRQFSNSRSEMNVSTLELGDSALYLCASSVGQDEQYFGPGTRLTVT.